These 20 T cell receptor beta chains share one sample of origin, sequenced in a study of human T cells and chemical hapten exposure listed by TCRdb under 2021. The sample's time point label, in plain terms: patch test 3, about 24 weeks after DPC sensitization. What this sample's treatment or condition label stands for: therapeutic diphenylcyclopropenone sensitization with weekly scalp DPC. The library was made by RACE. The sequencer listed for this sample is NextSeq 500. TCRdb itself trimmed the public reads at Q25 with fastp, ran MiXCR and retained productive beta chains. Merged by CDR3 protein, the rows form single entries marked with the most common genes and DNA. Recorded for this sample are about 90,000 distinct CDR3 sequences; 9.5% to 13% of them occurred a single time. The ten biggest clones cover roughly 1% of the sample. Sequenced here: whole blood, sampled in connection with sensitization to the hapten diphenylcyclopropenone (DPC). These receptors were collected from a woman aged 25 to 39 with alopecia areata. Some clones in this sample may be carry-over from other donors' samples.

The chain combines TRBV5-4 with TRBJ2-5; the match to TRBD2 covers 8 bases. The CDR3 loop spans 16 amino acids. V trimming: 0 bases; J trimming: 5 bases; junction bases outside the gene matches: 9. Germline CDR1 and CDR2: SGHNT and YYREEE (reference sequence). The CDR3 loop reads CASSLVGTRPGETQYF. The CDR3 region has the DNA TGTGCCAGCAGCTTGGTTGGGACTAGGCCCGGGGAGACCCAGTACTTC.

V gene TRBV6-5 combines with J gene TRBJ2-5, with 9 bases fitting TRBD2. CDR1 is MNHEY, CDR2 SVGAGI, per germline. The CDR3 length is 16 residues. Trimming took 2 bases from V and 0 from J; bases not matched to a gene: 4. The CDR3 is CASSYASGTYQETQYF. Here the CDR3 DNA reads TGTGCCAGCAGTTACGCTAGCGGGACGTACCAAGAGACCCAGTACTTC.

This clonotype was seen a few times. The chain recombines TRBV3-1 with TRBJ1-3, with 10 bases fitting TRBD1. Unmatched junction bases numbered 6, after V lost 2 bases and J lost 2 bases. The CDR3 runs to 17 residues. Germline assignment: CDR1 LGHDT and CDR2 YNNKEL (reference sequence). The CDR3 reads CASSQQTGTGAGNTIYF. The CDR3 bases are TGTGCCAGCAGCCAACAGACCGGGACAGGGGCTGGAAACACCATATATTTT.

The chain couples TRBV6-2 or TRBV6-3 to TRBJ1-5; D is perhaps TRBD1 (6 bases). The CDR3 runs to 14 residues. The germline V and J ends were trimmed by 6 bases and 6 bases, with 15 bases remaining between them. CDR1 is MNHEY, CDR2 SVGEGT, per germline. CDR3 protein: CASRHRERVQPQHF. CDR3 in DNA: TGTGCCAGCAGACACAGGGAGCGGGTTCAGCCCCAGCATTTT.

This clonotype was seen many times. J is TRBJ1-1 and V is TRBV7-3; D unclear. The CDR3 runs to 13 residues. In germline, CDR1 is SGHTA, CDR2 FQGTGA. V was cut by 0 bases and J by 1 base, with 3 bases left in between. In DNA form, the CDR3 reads TGTGCCAGCAGCTTAACCCAGAACACTGAAGCTTTCTTT. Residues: CASSLTQNTEAFF.

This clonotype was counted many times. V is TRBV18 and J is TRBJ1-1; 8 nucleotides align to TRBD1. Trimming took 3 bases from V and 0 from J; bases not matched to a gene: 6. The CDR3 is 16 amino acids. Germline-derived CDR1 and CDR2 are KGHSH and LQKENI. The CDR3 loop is CASSPGGTGMNTEAFF. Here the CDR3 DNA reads TGTGCCAGCTCACCGGGCGGGACAGGAATGAACACTGAAGCTTTCTTT.

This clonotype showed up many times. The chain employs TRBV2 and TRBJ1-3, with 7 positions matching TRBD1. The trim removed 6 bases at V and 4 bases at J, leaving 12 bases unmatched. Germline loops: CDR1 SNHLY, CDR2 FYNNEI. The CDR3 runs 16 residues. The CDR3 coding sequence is TGTGCCAGCAGGAAAACGACCGGGACAGCAGGAAACACCATATATTTT. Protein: CASRKTTGTAGNTIYF.

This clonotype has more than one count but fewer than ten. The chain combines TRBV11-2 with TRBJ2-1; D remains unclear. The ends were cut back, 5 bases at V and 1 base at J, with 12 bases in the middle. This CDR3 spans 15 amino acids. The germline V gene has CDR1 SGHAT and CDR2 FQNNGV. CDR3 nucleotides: TGTGCCAGCAGCATTTCGGGTGATTCCTACAATGAGCAGTTCTTC. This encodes CASSISGDSYNEQFF.

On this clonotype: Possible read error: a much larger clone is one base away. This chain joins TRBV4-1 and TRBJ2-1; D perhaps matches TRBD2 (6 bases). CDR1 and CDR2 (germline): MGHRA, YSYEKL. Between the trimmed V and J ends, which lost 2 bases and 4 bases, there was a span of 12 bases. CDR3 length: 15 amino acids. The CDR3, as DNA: TGCGCCAGCAGCCAATCGACTAGATCATACAATGAGCAGTTCTTC. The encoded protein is CASSQSTRSYNEQFF.

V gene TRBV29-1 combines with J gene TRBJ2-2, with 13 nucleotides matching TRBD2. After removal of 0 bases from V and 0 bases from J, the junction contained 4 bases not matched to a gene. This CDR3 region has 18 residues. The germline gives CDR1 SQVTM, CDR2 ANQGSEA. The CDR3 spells CSVEDEGLAGTNTGELFF. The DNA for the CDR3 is TGCAGCGTTGAAGATGAGGGACTAGCGGGGACGAACACCGGGGAGCTGTTTTTT.

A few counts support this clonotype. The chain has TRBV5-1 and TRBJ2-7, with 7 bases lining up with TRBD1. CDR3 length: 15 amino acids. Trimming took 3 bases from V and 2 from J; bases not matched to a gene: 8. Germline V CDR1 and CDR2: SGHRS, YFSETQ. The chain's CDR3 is CASSSSRDRAYEQYV. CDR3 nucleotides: TGCGCCAGCAGCTCCAGCCGGGACAGAGCCTACGAGCAGTACGTC.

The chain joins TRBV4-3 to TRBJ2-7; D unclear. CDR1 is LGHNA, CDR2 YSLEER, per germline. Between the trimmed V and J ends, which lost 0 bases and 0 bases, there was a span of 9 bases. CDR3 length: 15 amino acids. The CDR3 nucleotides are TGCGCCAGCAGCCAAGACTACTCGCCCTCCTACGAGCAGTACTTC. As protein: CASSQDYSPSYEQYF.

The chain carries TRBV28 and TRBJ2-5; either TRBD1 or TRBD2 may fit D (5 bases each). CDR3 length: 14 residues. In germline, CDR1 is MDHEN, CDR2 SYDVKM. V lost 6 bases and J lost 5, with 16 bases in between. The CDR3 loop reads CASRPGAAWETQYF. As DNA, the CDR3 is TGTGCCAGCAGGCCCGGGGCAGCCTGGGAGACCCAGTACTTC.

CDR3 protein: CSGETRAEAFF. The DNA of the CDR3 is TGCAGCGGGGAAACACGGGCTGAAGCTTTCTTT. The chain employs TRBV29-1 and TRBJ1-1; D is undetermined. Trimming shortened V by 7 bases and J by 6 bases, and 12 bases separated the two germline ends. The CDR3 sequence is 11 residues long. The V gene's germline CDR1 is SQVTM and CDR2 ANQGSEA.

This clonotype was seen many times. Written as DNA, the CDR3 is TGTGCCAGCGGGGCGTCCCAGCAGGGCAAAAACATTCAGTACTTC. The encoded protein is CASGASQQGKNIQYF. V is TRBV6-5 and J is TRBJ2-4, with D possibly TRBD1 on 5 matching bases. The CDR3 has 15 residues. Germline V lookup: CDR1 MNHEY, CDR2 SVGAGI. V lost 8 bases and J 3 bases, leaving 17 bases between the germline ends.

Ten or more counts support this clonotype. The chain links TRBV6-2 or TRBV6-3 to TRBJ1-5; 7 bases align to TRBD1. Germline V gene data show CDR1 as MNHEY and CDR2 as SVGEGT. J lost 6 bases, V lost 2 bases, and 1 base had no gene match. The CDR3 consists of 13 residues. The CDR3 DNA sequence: TGTGCCAGCAGTTACAGGGGGCTTCAGCCCCAGCATTTT. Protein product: CASSYRGLQPQHF.

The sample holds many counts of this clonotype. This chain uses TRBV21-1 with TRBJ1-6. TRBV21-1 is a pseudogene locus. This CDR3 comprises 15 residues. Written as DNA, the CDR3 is TGTGCCAGCAGCAAAGTGAGGTGCCACCAGGCACCCCTCCACTTT. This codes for CASSKVRCHQAPLHF.

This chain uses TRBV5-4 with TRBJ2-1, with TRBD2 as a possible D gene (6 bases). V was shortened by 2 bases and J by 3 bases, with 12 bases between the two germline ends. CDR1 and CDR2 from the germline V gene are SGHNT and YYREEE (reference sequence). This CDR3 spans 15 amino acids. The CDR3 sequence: CASSLTLASYNEQFF. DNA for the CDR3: TGTGCCAGCAGCTTAACCCTAGCGAGCTACAATGAGCAGTTCTTC.

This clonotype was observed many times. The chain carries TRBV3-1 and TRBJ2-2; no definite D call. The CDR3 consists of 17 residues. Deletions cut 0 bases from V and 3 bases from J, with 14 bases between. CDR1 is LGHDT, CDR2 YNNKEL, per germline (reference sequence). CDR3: CASSQDLGLLHTGELFF. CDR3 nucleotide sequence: TGTGCCAGCAGCCAAGATTTAGGGTTGTTGCACACCGGGGAGCTGTTTTTT.

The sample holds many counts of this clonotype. CDR3 region: CAIRPGQGGYSPLHF. The CDR3 DNA is TGTGCCATCAGGCCTGGACAGGGAGGTTATTCACCCCTCCACTTT. V and J are TRBV10-3 and TRBJ1-6; 8 nucleotides match TRBD1. The CDR3 is 15 amino acids. Trimming took 6 bases from V and 8 from J; bases not matched to a gene: 9. Germline CDR1 and CDR2: ENHRY and SYGVKD.